This T cell receptor (beta chain) was sequenced for a study of CD8 T cells in ankylosing spondylitis. With V trimmed by 6 bases and J by 1 base, 6 bases remained unmatched. This CDR3 spans 15 amino acids. Germline lookup yields CDR1 MNHEY and CDR2 SMNVEV (reference sequence). Generation of TCR beta libraries employed quantitative 5'-RACE incorporating molecular barcodes. TCRdb recomputed calls from the 5' RACE reads with MiXCR, one row per CDR3 protein. The sample lists 200,000 or so distinct CDR3 sequences; over 10% were seen once. The sample was blood, either unsorted or a sorted T cell fraction (not recorded which). V and J are TRBV27 and TRBJ1-2, with 9 nucleotides matching TRBD1. The receptor was isolated from a female donor with ankylosing spondylitis or in good health (not recorded which). This CDR3 is CASSHPTGGNYGYTF. CDR3 nucleotide sequence: TGTGCCAGCAGCCACCCGACAGGGGGTAACTATGGCTACACCTTC.